This TCR beta chain came from a study of T cells in Graves' hyperthyroidism and ophthalmopathy. Study-wide background: Peripheral blood sampling occurred at initial diagnosis, before any treatment.

Template material for amplifying TCR beta CDR3 regions consisted of RNA transcripts. Primed by the HTBI set, a first-round RT-PCR was run on the TCR CDR3. Via MiXCR, TCRdb re-called the multiplex PCR reads, giving one row per CDR3 protein. The sample yields roughly 420,000 distinct CDR3 sequences, roughly 13% seen once. There are many counts of this clonotype. Stable Graves' hyperthyroidism denoted no ophthalmopathy progression over 18 months. Each diagnosis was grounded in clinical symptoms, serum thyroxine and TRAb, thyroid ultrasound, and orbital computed tomography. V trimming: 2 bases; J trimming: 6 bases; junction bases outside the gene matches: 5. The germline V gene has CDR1 MDHEN and CDR2 SYDVKM. There are 14 residues in the CDR3.

The gene calls are TRBV28 and TRBJ1-1; 8 nucleotides align to TRBD1. Sequenced input: blood. This TCR came from a young woman with Graves' hyperthyroidism. The CDR3 spells CASSLVIRGPEAFF. Here the CDR3 DNA reads TGTGCCAGCAGTTTAGTCATCAGGGGGCCTGAAGCTTTCTTT.